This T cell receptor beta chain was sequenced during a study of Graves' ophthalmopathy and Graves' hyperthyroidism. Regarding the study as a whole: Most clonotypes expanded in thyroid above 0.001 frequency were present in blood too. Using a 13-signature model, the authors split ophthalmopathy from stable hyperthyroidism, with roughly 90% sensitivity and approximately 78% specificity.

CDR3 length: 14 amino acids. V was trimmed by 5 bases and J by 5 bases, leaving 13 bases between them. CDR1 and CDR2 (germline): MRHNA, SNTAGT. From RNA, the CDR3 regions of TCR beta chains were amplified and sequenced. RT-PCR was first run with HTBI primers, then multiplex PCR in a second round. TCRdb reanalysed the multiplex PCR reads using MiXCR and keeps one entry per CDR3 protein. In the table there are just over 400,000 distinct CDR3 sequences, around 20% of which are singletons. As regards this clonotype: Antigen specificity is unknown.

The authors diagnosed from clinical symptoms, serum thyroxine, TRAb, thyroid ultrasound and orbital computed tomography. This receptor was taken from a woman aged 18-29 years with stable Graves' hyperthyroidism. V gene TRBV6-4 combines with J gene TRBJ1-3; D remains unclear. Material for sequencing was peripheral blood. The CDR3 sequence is CASSYTDGRNTIYF. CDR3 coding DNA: TGTGCCAGCAGTTACACCGACGGGAGAAACACCATATATTTT.